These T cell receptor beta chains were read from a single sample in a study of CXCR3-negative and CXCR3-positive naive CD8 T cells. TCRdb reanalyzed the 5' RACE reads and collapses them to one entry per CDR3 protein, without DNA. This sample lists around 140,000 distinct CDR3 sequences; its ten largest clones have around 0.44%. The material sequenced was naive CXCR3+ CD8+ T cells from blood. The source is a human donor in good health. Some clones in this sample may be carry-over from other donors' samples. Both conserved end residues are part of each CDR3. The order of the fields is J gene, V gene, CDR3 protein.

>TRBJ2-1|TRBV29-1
CSAETVQDSDNEQFF
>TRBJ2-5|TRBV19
CASRTSRGQQQETQYF
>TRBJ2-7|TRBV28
CASSFSDRGIIHEQYF
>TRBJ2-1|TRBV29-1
CSVEGGLVEQFF
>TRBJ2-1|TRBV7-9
CASSLEASGNSAYNEQFF
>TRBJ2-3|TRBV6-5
CASSPGQGPDTQYF
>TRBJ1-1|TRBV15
CATRPSWNTEAFF
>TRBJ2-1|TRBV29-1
CSVELSAVSSYNEQFF
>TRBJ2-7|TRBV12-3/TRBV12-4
CASSFSGTSGYEQYF
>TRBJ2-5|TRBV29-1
CSLELAGQETQYF
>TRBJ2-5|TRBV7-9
CASRTGIQETQYF
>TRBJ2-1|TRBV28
CASSYPYKTGTSGGASYNEQFF
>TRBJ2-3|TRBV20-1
CSARDSSITDTQYF
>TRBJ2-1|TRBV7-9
CASIPPTGPSGRAEQFF
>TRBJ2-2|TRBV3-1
CASSRLAANTGELFF
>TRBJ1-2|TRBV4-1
CASSLTTDNYGYTF
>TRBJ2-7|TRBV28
CASSNKYEQYF
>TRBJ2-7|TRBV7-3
CASTSWCRAITYEQYF
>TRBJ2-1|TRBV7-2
CASSHGQGGSNGQFF
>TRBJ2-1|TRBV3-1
CASSQDGVAYNEQFF
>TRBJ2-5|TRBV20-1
CSARDPGTEMETQYF
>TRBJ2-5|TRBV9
CASSVAARQETQYF
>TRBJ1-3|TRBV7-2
CAISGGLYARNTIYF
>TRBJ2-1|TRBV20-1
CSARTEYNEQFF
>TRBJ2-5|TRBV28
CATDSGETQYF
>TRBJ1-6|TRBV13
CASSQGLYNSPLHF
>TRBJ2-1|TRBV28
CASSYRSAGGAGNEQFF
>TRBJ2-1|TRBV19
CASSIMYNEQFF
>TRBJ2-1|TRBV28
CASSLETGRYNEQFF
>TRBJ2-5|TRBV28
CASSLSPRLEYQETQYF
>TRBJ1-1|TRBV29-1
CSVLWVGVNTEAFF
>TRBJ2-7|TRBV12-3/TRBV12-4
CASSLDGDEQYF
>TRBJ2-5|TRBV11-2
CASSLGRERGPYQETQYF
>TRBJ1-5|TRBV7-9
CASSLGGQGSNQPQHF
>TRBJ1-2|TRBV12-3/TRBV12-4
CASRVDAEIYGYTF